These 7 T cell receptor beta chains were sequenced from one sample in a study of blood T cell repertoires in COVID-19. The repertoire was sequenced with immunoSEQ multiplex PCR; TCRdb's copy has only in-frame clones and lacks some. The table includes under 400,000 clones, roughly 90% detected once. The sequenced sample was PBMCs or T cells enriched from blood (not recorded which). These receptors originate from a young woman who had been exposed to COVID-19.

Concerning this clone itself: Distinct nucleotide sequences in the sample also encode this CDR3. The chain links TRBV27 to TRBJ2-7; 11 bases match TRBD2. Germline assignment: CDR1 MNHEY and CDR2 SMNVEV (reference sequence). With V trimmed by 5 bases and J by 4 bases, 7 bases remained unmatched. This CDR3 spans 15 amino acids. CDR3: CASSLLAGESYEQYF. The CDR3 DNA sequence: TGTGCCAGCAGTCTACTAGCGGGAGAGTCTTACGAGCAGTACTTC.

The CDR3 here is CASSEQGSGASRRETQYF. The CDR3 DNA sequence: TGCGCCAGCAGTGAACAAGGGAGCGGGGCAAGCCGGAGAGAGACCCAGTACTTC. The rearrangement uses TRBV10-1 and TRBJ2-5, with TRBD2 identical over 7 bases. Losses at the gene ends were 3 bases for V and 4 bases for J; bases not matched to a gene: 17. This CDR3 has 18 residues. The germline gives CDR1 WNHNN, CDR2 SYGVQD (reference sequence).

This chain connects TRBV7-3 to TRBJ2-1; D call uncertain. V was clipped by 2 bases and J by 4 bases, with 12 bases between them. Germline V gene data show CDR1 as SGHTA and CDR2 as FQGTGA. The CDR3 covers 15 residues. The CDR3 loop is CASSLGHEVYNEQFF. CDR3 bases: TGTGCCAGCAGCTTAGGCCACGAGGTTTACAATGAGCAGTTCTTC.

With respect to this clone: This sample also contains other DNA sequences that code for the same CDR3. The V call is TRBV28, the J call TRBJ2-7; 9 nucleotides match TRBD1. Germline CDR1 reads MDHEN; CDR2 reads SYDVKM. V shed 6 bases and J 0 bases; nucleotides not matched to a gene: 3. The CDR3 has 14 residues. Here the CDR3 reads CASSSDRGSYEQYF. CDR3 DNA: TGTGCCAGCAGCTCGGACAGGGGCTCCTACGAGCAGTACTTC. Together with reference TRBV28 and TRBJ2-7, the CDR3 gives the full variable domain: DVKVTQSSRYLVKRTGEKVFLECVQDMDHENMFWYRQDPGLGLRLIYFSYDVKMKEKGDIPEGYSVSREKKERFSLILESASTNQTSMYLCASSSDRGSYEQYFGPGTRLTVT.

The chain links TRBV12-3 or TRBV12-4 to TRBJ1-1; 7 bases line up with TRBD1. With 4 bases clipped from V and 7 bases from J, the junction kept 6 bases outside the gene matches. This CDR3 is built from 13 residues. The CDR3 sequence is CASSSPTGIEAFF. The CDR3 DNA reads as TGTGCCAGCAGTTCACCGACAGGGATTGAAGCTTTCTTT.

The chain recombines TRBV5-1 with TRBJ2-3, with TRBD2 identical over 7 bases. CDR3 length: 16 residues. J gave up 3 bases and V 0 bases, and 7 bases lay outside the gene matches. Germline V gene lookup returns CDR1 SGHRS and CDR2 YFSETQ. CDR3 nucleotides: TGCGCCAGCAGCTTGGCCCGGCGGGGAGGGACAGATACGCAGTATTTT. Translated: CASSLARRGGTDTQYF.

V and J are TRBV3-1 (or the pseudogene TRBV3-2) and TRBJ1-2; unclear D gene. This CDR3 has 14 amino acids. V was shortened by 0 bases and J by 2 bases, with 7 bases between the two germline ends. Germline values: CDR1 LGHDT, CDR2 YNNKEL (reference sequence). The CDR3 spells CASSQDVGNYGYTF. DNA of the CDR3: TGTGCCAGCAGCCAAGATGTCGGGAACTATGGCTACACCTTC.